Listed here is a single TCR beta chain. Antigen: not known. The data stem from a study of shared clonotypes between healthy human individuals. About the study: Two female and a few male donors aged 18 to 49 were enrolled.

The study, taken as a whole, reports: The study's rarefaction showed incomplete sorted-subset sequencing despite large depth.

In germline, CDR1 is MNHEY, CDR2 SMNVEV (reference sequence). The V end lost 4 bases, the J end lost 4 bases, and 10 bases lay between the germline ends. The CDR3 is made up of 13 amino acids. The repertoire was sequenced with immunoSEQ multiplex PCR; TCRdb's copy has only in-frame clones and lacks some. The table includes fewer than 800,000 clones, about 91% detected once. The naive CD8 fraction comprised CD45RO-negative cells positively selected for CCR7 and excluded terminally differentiated effector memory CD45RA+ cells. Adult Caucasians living in Nashville, Tennessee made up all of the donors. The origin of this receptor is a man aged 25-45 years in good health. The rearrangement joins TRBV27 to TRBJ1-2, with D maybe TRBD1 (5 bases). The sample comprised naive CD8+ T cells sorted from blood. CDR3 DNA sequence: TGTGCCAGCAGTTCCGGGGGAGTCTATGGCTACACCTTC. Translated: CASSSGGVYGYTF.